This note documents a single T cell receptor beta chain sequence. The CDR3 has 14 amino acids. Trimming pared 5 bases from V and 2 bases from J, leaving 10 bases between. Germline V gene lookup returns CDR1 PRHDT and CDR2 FYEKMQ (reference sequence). Produced via immunoSEQ multiplex PCR; TCRdb's table is partial and in-frame only. The sample holds about 6,700 clones, around 79% seen once. These data belong to a study of somatic mutations in cytotoxic T cells in rheumatoid arthritis. The sequence was collected from an older woman in good health. The sequencing input was CD8+ T cells sorted from blood. The chain uses TRBV13 and TRBJ2-1; a possible D gene is TRBD1 (5 bases). The CDR3 nucleotides are TGTGCCAGCAGCCCCGCAGGGACCTACAATGAGCAGTTCTTC. Translated: CASSPAGTYNEQFF.